The rows below give T cell receptor beta chains drawn from one sample of a study of cytomegalovirus exposure and HLA in healthy donors. Generated by immunoSEQ multiplex PCR, the TCRdb table keeps only in-frame clones and is missing some. The data contain some 180,000 clones, less than 80% of them singletons. Sequenced input: PBMCs. These receptors originate from a woman aged 30 to 39 in good health and CMV-seropositive. The conserved cysteine and the conserved F or W are not part of the CDR3 here. Size tells how often a clone was seen (once, few, many) or the class of an expanded clone, and some rows leave it out.

CDR3 protein: AISDLGVDTQY; V gene: TRBV10-3; clone size: -; J gene: TRBJ2-3
CDR3 protein: ASSLSSWAGGGASYEQY; V gene: TRBV11-2; clone size: -; J gene: TRBJ2-7
CDR3 protein: ASSLAGAQETQY; V gene: TRBV6-5; clone size: -; J gene: TRBJ2-5
CDR3 protein: ASSRRLGQVYNSPLH; V gene: TRBV11-2; clone size: -; J gene: TRBJ1-6
CDR3 protein: ASSWSENTEAF; V gene: TRBV5-1; clone size: -; J gene: TRBJ1-1
CDR3 protein: ASSLRQAYNEQF; V gene: TRBV7-9; clone size: once; J gene: TRBJ2-1
CDR3 protein: ASRLAGRYAYEQY; V gene: TRBV6-6; clone size: -; J gene: TRBJ2-7
CDR3 protein: ASSYASGYTNEQF; V gene: TRBV6-5; clone size: -; J gene: TRBJ2-1
CDR3 protein: ASSLPPGVNDEQY; V gene: TRBV7-9; clone size: -; J gene: TRBJ2-7
CDR3 protein: ASIRLRGSGGPNEQF; V gene: TRBV2; clone size: -; J gene: TRBJ2-1
CDR3 protein: ASSPFLRGTDTQY; V gene: TRBV11-3; clone size: -; J gene: TRBJ2-3
CDR3 protein: ASIGRGGANVLT; V gene: TRBV6-1; clone size: -; J gene: TRBJ2-6
CDR3 protein: ASSQTTENTEAF; V gene: TRBV4-3; clone size: -; J gene: TRBJ1-1
CDR3 protein: ASSPSGSHEQY; V gene: TRBV7-2; clone size: -; J gene: -
CDR3 protein: ASSAAGLTGGST; V gene: TRBV11-3; clone size: -; J gene: TRBJ1-2
CDR3 protein: ASSLRQGGSSYEQY; V gene: TRBV5-1; clone size: -; J gene: TRBJ2-7
CDR3 protein: ASSFGTGEQETQY; V gene: TRBV11-2; clone size: -; J gene: TRBJ2-5
CDR3 protein: ASSAWEPYEQY; V gene: TRBV13; clone size: -; J gene: TRBJ2-7
CDR3 protein: SIYRTDTGELF; V gene: TRBV29-1; clone size: -; J gene: TRBJ2-2
CDR3 protein: ASSLDSGTGWDEQY; V gene: TRBV7-2; clone size: -; J gene: TRBJ2-7
CDR3 protein: ASSLTGFPNYGYT; V gene: TRBV13; clone size: -; J gene: TRBJ1-2
CDR3 protein: ASSPRQDTEAF; V gene: TRBV5-6; clone size: -; J gene: TRBJ1-1
CDR3 protein: ASSLRGGEQY; V gene: TRBV9; clone size: -; J gene: TRBJ2-7
CDR3 protein: ASSRTGNSPLH; V gene: TRBV5-8; clone size: -; J gene: TRBJ1-6
CDR3 protein: ASSEQANNEKLF; V gene: TRBV11-2; clone size: -; J gene: TRBJ1-4
CDR3 protein: ASSKVGGLLSYEQY; V gene: TRBV21-1; clone size: -; J gene: TRBJ2-7
CDR3 protein: ASRDRGRIGTGYT; V gene: TRBV6-5; clone size: -; J gene: TRBJ1-2
CDR3 protein: ASSPTGTSYEQY; V gene: TRBV4-1; clone size: -; J gene: TRBJ2-7
CDR3 protein: ASSLVRLSYATEAF; V gene: TRBV7-6; clone size: -; J gene: TRBJ1-1
CDR3 protein: ASGLTGLGTDTQY; V gene: TRBV12-5; clone size: -; J gene: TRBJ2-3
CDR3 protein: ASSSSGVVQF; V gene: TRBV4-1; clone size: -; J gene: TRBJ2-1
CDR3 protein: ASSGGWGSGANVLT; V gene: TRBV11-3; clone size: -; J gene: TRBJ2-6
CDR3 protein: ASSLRGLEQETQY; V gene: TRBV11-2; clone size: -; J gene: TRBJ2-5
CDR3 protein: ASTEMRSYEQY; V gene: TRBV7-9; clone size: few; J gene: TRBJ2-7
CDR3 protein: ASSPLSHGASTDTQY; V gene: TRBV11-2; clone size: few; J gene: TRBJ2-3
CDR3 protein: ASSRREDVDEQF; V gene: TRBV6-4; clone size: -; J gene: TRBJ2-1
CDR3 protein: ASSAVAGVGTGELF; V gene: TRBV9; clone size: -; J gene: TRBJ2-2
CDR3 protein: ASSFGTGITGELF; V gene: TRBV7-6; clone size: -; J gene: TRBJ2-2
CDR3 protein: AGDSGQFTDTQY; V gene: TRBV2; clone size: -; J gene: TRBJ2-3
CDR3 protein: ASSFLSGRAYNEQF; V gene: TRBV5-6; clone size: once; J gene: TRBJ2-1
CDR3 protein: ASSSNSPRTSVAYEQY; V gene: TRBV7-9; clone size: -; J gene: TRBJ2-7
CDR3 protein: ASSRTSGELF; V gene: TRBV14; clone size: few; J gene: TRBJ2-2
CDR3 protein: ASSPTRFKGAGELF; V gene: TRBV4-1; clone size: -; J gene: TRBJ2-2
CDR3 protein: AISERTSSDEQF; V gene: TRBV10-3; clone size: -; J gene: TRBJ2-1
CDR3 protein: ASSLTGGRGGTQY; V gene: TRBV7-2; clone size: -; J gene: TRBJ2-3
CDR3 protein: AISESVQETQY; V gene: TRBV10-3; clone size: -; J gene: TRBJ2-5
CDR3 protein: ASSGDRDSNQPQH; V gene: TRBV2; clone size: -; J gene: TRBJ1-5
CDR3 protein: ASSQGYARGSNQPQH; V gene: TRBV4-1; clone size: -; J gene: TRBJ1-5
CDR3 protein: ASSSPSSGSPYNEQF; V gene: TRBV11-2; clone size: -; J gene: TRBJ2-1
CDR3 protein: ASSPGLAGGQF; V gene: TRBV7-2; clone size: -; J gene: TRBJ2-1
CDR3 protein: SVGTGRLNEQF; V gene: TRBV29-1; clone size: few; J gene: TRBJ2-1
CDR3 protein: ASSPWTGTQQDTQY; V gene: TRBV14; clone size: -; J gene: TRBJ2-3
CDR3 protein: ASRDIRLAKNIQY; V gene: TRBV27; clone size: -; J gene: TRBJ2-4